This T cell receptor (beta chain) was obtained from a study of CD8 T cells in cerebrospinal fluid in Alzheimer's disease (dated by TCRdb to the early 2020s). Looking at the study overall: CSF T cell clonal expansion was assessed with two single-cell approaches: plate-based nested PCR sequencing and droplet-based sequencing. Whether clonally expanded T cells were present in cerebrospinal fluid from healthy elderly individuals and from patients with neurodegenerative disease was tested. The droplet-based CSF analysis comparing patients with controls included about 9 healthy controls (roughly 11,000 cells) and about 9 patients with MCI or Alzheimer's disease (10,391 cells). The CSF gene-expression analysis, which included patients with Parkinson's disease, covered a total of 20 to 25 samples.

Library construction relied on 10x single-cell sequencing. CSF cells were profiled with 10X Genomics single-cell V(D)J and 5' gene-expression libraries. CSF single-cell TCR libraries were sequenced on an Illumina NextSeq550. In the source study's methods: After V(D)J reads were mapped to the vdj-GRCh38 alts ensemble 2.0.0 reference, the Cell Ranger vdj pipeline was used to analyse the reads. Clonotypes were defined as cell barcodes sharing the same set of productive CDR3 nucleotide sequences. To link clonality with transcriptional profiles, clonotype information was incorporated into Seurat v3.0 gene-expression metadata. CSF cells with more than 1,800 genes, more than 7,500 UMIs or more than 10% mitochondrial reads were excluded. To identify TCRs with known antigen specificity, CDR3-beta sequences were compared against VDJdb. Clone sharing was examined by network analysis using the R package qgraph, in which only TCRs with complete alpha and beta chains were included. Reprocessed by TCRdb, the reads give a single entry per CDR3 protein sequence, without DNA. In this record, the V and J calls reflect TCRdb's handling and not the investigators' own analysis. Per the sample table, the count is 1,500 to 2,000 distinct CDR3 sequences. The ten largest clones capture more than 5% of the sample.

This clonotype qualifies as medium-sized (0.01 to 0.1%) by its frequency, with no count on file. Its binding antigen is unknown. On the study overall, not on this receptor specifically: In pooled data, a highly expanded clone (at least 3% of TCRs) occurred in 1 of 10 healthy subjects versus most of the 6 Alzheimer's patients. A higher percentage of TCRs was made up by the largest CSF clone in patients with MCI or Alzheimer's disease than in controls. The authors warned that finding EBV-specific TCRs in CSF does not prove a causal connection between EBV and Alzheimer's disease. The overall clonality comparison included only samples with detectable clones (about eleven healthy, 5 MCI, 5 AD, 6 PD). The EBV-specific clones were neither the most highly expanded clones nor enriched among patients.

Acute infectious disease was absent in all participants, and all participants were in good physical condition. Live CSF cells for droplet-based sequencing were sorted with a live/dead marker. CSF was obtained by lumbar puncture, and immune cells were pelleted by centrifugation at 300g. CSF samples were inspected for red blood cells, and any blood-contaminated sample was excluded. CSF cells were cryopreserved in freezing medium, frozen overnight at -80 degrees C, and subsequently stored in liquid nitrogen. CSF samples were stored for less than seven months before analysis. The CDR3, from cysteine to phenylalanine, totals 17 residues. No DNA is recorded. The germline V gene (reference sequence) sets CDR1 to SEHNR and CDR2 to FQNEAQ.

Specimen: cerebrospinal fluid. The rearrangement combines TRBV7-9 with TRBJ1-4; the TRBD1 assignment by TCRdb is unverifiable without DNA. The source is a human donor in good health. The CDR3 loop reads CASSAGTGGVANEKLFF.